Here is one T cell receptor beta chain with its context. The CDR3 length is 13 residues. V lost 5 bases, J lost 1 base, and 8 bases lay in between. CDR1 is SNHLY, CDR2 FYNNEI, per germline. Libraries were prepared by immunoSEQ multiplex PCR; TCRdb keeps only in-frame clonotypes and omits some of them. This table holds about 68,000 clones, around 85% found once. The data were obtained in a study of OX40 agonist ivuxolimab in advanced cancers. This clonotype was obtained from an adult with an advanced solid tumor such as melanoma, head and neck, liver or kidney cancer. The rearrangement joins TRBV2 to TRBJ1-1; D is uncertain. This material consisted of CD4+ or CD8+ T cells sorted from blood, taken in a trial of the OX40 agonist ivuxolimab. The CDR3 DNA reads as TGTGCCAGCAGTTTTTCAAAGAACACTGAAGCTTTCTTT. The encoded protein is CASSFSKNTEAFF.